Listed here are 23 T cell receptor beta chains from one sample, sequenced in a study of shared clonotypes between healthy human individuals. The repertoire was sequenced with immunoSEQ multiplex PCR; TCRdb's copy has only in-frame clones and lacks some. The sample carries over a million clones, 98% recorded once. The sequencing input was naive CD4+ T cells sorted from blood. The subset was: CD45RA+ positively selected. The source of these receptors is a man between 25 and 39 years old in good health.

The chain uses TRBV7-2 and TRBJ2-1, with 11 bases matching TRBD2. There are 17 residues in the CDR3. J gave up 4 bases and V 5 bases, and 10 bases lay outside the gene matches. Germline-derived CDR1 and CDR2 are SGHTA and FQGNSA. In nucleotides, the CDR3 is TGTGCCAGCAGCCGATACCCACTAGCGGGAGCATACAATGAGCAGTTCTTC. It is translated as CASSRYPLAGAYNEQFF.

This clone showed up just once. The CDR3 here is CASNPGPRFLAYEQYF. The CDR3 DNA is TGTGCCAGCAACCCCGGGCCCCGTTTTCTCGCCTACGAGCAGTACTTC. The chain links TRBV7-9 to TRBJ2-7; D remains unclear. V was clipped by 7 bases and J by 2 bases, with 21 bases between them. The CDR3 covers 16 residues. Germline V gene lookup returns CDR1 SEHNR and CDR2 FQNEAQ (reference sequence).

Only one count was recorded for this clone. V and J are TRBV30 and TRBJ2-3; 12 bases are a match to TRBD2. Germline trimming cut 1 base from V and 4 bases from J; bases unmatched to any gene: 9. The CDR3 consists of 17 residues. The germline V gene has CDR1 GTSNPN and CDR2 SVGIG (reference sequence). In DNA form, the CDR3 reads TGTGCCTGGAGTGGTCGGCGGACTAGCGGGACCCCAGATACGCAGTATTTT. Its translation is CAWSGRRTSGTPDTQYF.

This chain uses TRBV10-1 with TRBJ2-1; 7 bases map to TRBD2. The V and J ends lost 2 bases and 0 bases, in that order; junction bases with no gene match: 7. The CDR3 runs 17 residues. Germline-derived CDR1 and CDR2 are WNHNN and SYGVQD (reference sequence). CDR3 in amino acids: CASSEIGGGSSYNEQFF. The CDR3 DNA follows: TGCGCCAGCAGTGAGATAGGCGGGGGAAGCTCCTACAATGAGCAGTTCTTC.

The chain carries TRBV5-6 and TRBJ1-4; 9 nucleotides agree with TRBD1. CDR1 and CDR2 from the germline V gene are SGHDT and YYEEEE. The CDR3 covers 17 residues. The junction had 8 bases not matched to a gene; V was cut back by 0 bases and J by 5 bases. The chain's CDR3 is CASSLAGTGRRNEKLFF. The CDR3, as DNA: TGTGCCAGCAGCTTGGCCGGGACAGGGAGGAGAAATGAAAAACTGTTTTTT. Supplemented by reference TRBV5-6 and TRBJ1-4, the full variable domain reads DAGVTQSPTHLIKTRGQQVTLRCSPKSGHDTVSWYQQALGQGPQFIFQYYEEEERQRGNFPDRFSGHQFPNYSSELNVNALLLGDSALYLCASSLAGTGRRNEKLFFGSGTQLSVL.

This sequence joins TRBV9 and TRBJ2-1, with TRBD2 matching 12 bases. This CDR3 contains 16 residues. Trimming took 4 bases from V and 3 from J; bases not matched to a gene: 5. Per germline, CDR1 SGDLS and CDR2 YYNGEE. The CDR3 region has the DNA TGTGCCAGCAGCTTTAGGACTAGCGGGAACTACAATGAGCAGTTCTTC. Amino acids: CASSFRTSGNYNEQFF.

V is TRBV5-1 and J is TRBJ2-1; 9 bases map to TRBD2. The J segment lost 0 bases and the V segment lost 0 bases, leaving 4 bases of the junction unmatched. The CDR3 is made up of 17 amino acids. Germline V gene lookup returns CDR1 SGHRS and CDR2 YFSETQ. The CDR3 region is CASSLAASGISYNEQFF. The DNA for the CDR3 is TGCGCCAGCAGCTTGGCCGCTAGCGGGATCTCCTACAATGAGCAGTTCTTC.

The CDR3 is CSASSVNEQFF. The CDR3 DNA reads as TGCAGTGCTAGTTCAGTCAATGAGCAGTTCTTC. This chain links TRBV20-1 with TRBJ2-1; no clear D. In germline, CDR1 is DFQATT, CDR2 SNEGSKA (reference sequence). CDR3 size: 11 residues. V lost 3 bases to trimming and J lost 6 bases, with 6 bases between them.

The V call is TRBV6-5, the J call TRBJ2-3, with TRBD2 matching 9 bases. Germline lookup yields CDR1 MNHEY and CDR2 SVGAGI. Trimming cost V 4 bases and J 8 bases; bases outside gene matches: 13. CDR3 length equals 16 residues. The CDR3: CASSFLSGRKDGTQYF. Here the CDR3 DNA reads TGTGCCAGCAGTTTCCTTAGCGGGAGAAAGGACGGTACGCAGTATTTT.

Points on this clone: The identical CDR3 is also encoded by other nucleotide sequences in the sample. The chain is built from TRBV11-2 and TRBJ2-7; D not resolved. Germline CDR1 SGHAT, CDR2 FQNNGV. The CDR3 consists of 10 residues. The V gene lost 4 bases and the J gene lost 2 bases, with 0 bases spanning the gap. CDR3 region: CASSSYEQYF. In DNA, the CDR3 is TGTGCCAGCAGCTCCTACGAGCAGTACTTC.

This sequence joins TRBV19 and TRBJ2-7, with 10 bases lining up with TRBD2. The length of the CDR3 is 13 residues. Per the germline V gene, CDR1 is LNHDA and CDR2 is SQIVND (reference sequence). The J segment lost 6 bases and the V segment lost 8 bases, leaving 7 bases of the junction unmatched. DNA for the CDR3: TGTGCCAGTCACGGGACTAGCGTATCCGAGCAGTACTTC. It codes for CASHGTSVSEQYF.

The chain couples TRBV27 to TRBJ2-3, with unresolved D. The CDR3 sequence is 13 residues long. V lost 5 bases, J lost 0 bases, and 6 bases lay in between. The germline V gene encodes CDR1 MNHEY and CDR2 SMNVEV (reference sequence). The CDR3 spells CASSPTSTDTQYF. The CDR3 DNA is TGTGCCAGCAGTCCTACTAGCACAGATACGCAGTATTTT.

The chain has TRBV5-3 and TRBJ2-2; weak D call: TRBD1 (6 bases). TRBV5-3 belongs to the ORF category, with a function that is uncertain. V shed 4 bases and J shed 4 bases, with 14 bases lying between them. The CDR3 is 15 residues long. The chain's CDR3 is CARSHNRDITGELFF. The DNA for the CDR3 is TGTGCCAGAAGCCACAACCGGGACATCACCGGGGAGCTGTTTTTT.

Written as DNA, the CDR3 is TGTGCCAGCAGCGTAAGGGGGAATGACAATGAGCAGTTCTTC. Its protein product is CASSVRGNDNEQFF. The chain combines TRBV9 with TRBJ2-1, with a tentative D call TRBD1 (6 bases). The CDR3 runs 14 residues. CDR1 is SGDLS, CDR2 YYNGEE, per germline. V lost 1 base and J 5 bases, leaving 10 bases between the germline ends.

In the case of this clone: Other DNA sequences within the sample encode an identical CDR3. The chain has TRBV7-9 and TRBJ1-2, with a weak D call TRBD1 (5 bases). Between the trimmed V and J ends, which lost 5 bases and 4 bases, there was a span of 11 bases. The CDR3 is made up of 13 amino acids. The germline CDR1 and CDR2 sequences are SEHNR and FQNEAQ (reference sequence). CDR3 in amino acids: CASSPGTGYGYTF. CDR3 nucleotide sequence: TGTGCCAGCAGCCCCGGGACGGGCTATGGCTACACCTTC.

The V gene is TRBV18, the J gene TRBJ1-1; perhaps TRBD1 as D (5 bases). The CDR3 is 18 amino acids. CDR1 and CDR2 from the germline V gene are KGHSH and LQKENI. V dropped 1 base and J dropped 0 bases, with 18 bases sitting between them. The CDR3 region is CASSPLGFTGTLNTEAFF. The DNA of the CDR3 is TGTGCCAGCTCACCACTAGGATTTACCGGGACGTTGAACACTGAAGCTTTCTTT.

The chain combines TRBV11-2 with TRBJ2-7; maybe TRBD1 (5 bases). The CDR3 totals 14 residues. Trimming shortened V by 7 bases and J by 2 bases, and 15 bases separated the two germline ends. CDR1 and CDR2 from the germline V gene are SGHAT and FQNNGV. CDR3 bases: TGTGCCAGCAACCCGGGCCAGGGTGCCTACGAGCAGTACTTC. Protein sequence: CASNPGQGAYEQYF.

J is TRBJ2-7 and V is TRBV5-1, with 10 bases that match TRBD2. This CDR3 is 20 amino acids long. Germline trimming cut 4 bases from V and 5 bases from J; bases unmatched to any gene: 24. CDR1 is SGHRS and CDR2 is YFSETQ in the germline V gene. CDR3 sequence (DNA): TGCGCCAGCAGCCCGGGGACAGGTCTAAGCGGGAGGGCCAAAGAGGACGAGCAGTACTTC. It yields the protein CASSPGTGLSGRAKEDEQYF. The entire variable domain, with the rest obtained from reference TRBV5-1 and TRBJ2-7, is as follows: KAGVTQTPRYLIKTRGQQVTLSCSPISGHRSVSWYQQTPGQGLQFLFEYFSETQRNKGNFPGRFSGRQFSNSRSEMNVSTLELGDSALYLCASSPGTGLSGRAKEDEQYFGPGTRLTVT.

Concerning this clone itself: The sample carries other DNA sequences with the same CDR3. This sequence joins TRBV18 and TRBJ1-5; TRBD1 aligns across 9 bases. This CDR3 is 15 amino acids long. The V and J ends lost 3 bases and 2 bases, in that order; junction bases with no gene match: 2. CDR1 KGHSH and CDR2 LQKENI come from the germline V gene. CDR3 sequence reads: CASSPGQGGNQPQHF. In DNA, the CDR3 is TGTGCCAGCTCACCGGGACAGGGAGGCAATCAGCCCCAGCATTTT.

The V call is TRBV5-1, the J call TRBJ2-5; 14 positions match TRBD2. The J call may be in error: the DNA end matches TRBJ2-7 better. Germline V gene data show CDR1 as SGHRS and CDR2 as YFSETQ. This CDR3 has 15 amino acids. CDR3 DNA: TGCGCCAGCAGCTTCGGGACTAGCGGGAGTTACGAGCAGTACTTC. As protein: CASSFGTSGSYEQYF.

The chain has TRBV4-3 and TRBJ2-6; D is perhaps TRBD1 (6 bases). The CDR3 loop spans 18 amino acids. Germline V lookup: CDR1 LGHNA, CDR2 YSLEER. The germline V and J ends were trimmed by 0 bases and 0 bases, with 12 bases remaining between them. Here the CDR3 reads CASSQDGTRPSGANVLTF. The CDR3 DNA follows: TGCGCCAGCAGCCAAGACGGGACACGTCCCTCTGGGGCCAACGTCCTGACTTTC.

A word on this clone: The same CDR3 is also encoded by other DNA sequences in this sample. The rearrangement uses TRBV18 and TRBJ2-1; D could derive from TRBD1 or TRBD2 (6 bases each). Looked up from germline, CDR1 is KGHSH and CDR2 is LQKENI. V dropped 4 bases and J dropped 1 base, with 8 bases sitting between them. The CDR3 consists of 14 residues. DNA for the CDR3: TGTGCCAGCTCACGAGGGGGGTCCTACAATGAGCAGTTCTTC. It is translated as CASSRGGSYNEQFF.

The rearrangement uses TRBV7-9 and TRBJ2-5, with a weak D call TRBD1 (6 bases). CDR3 length: 14 amino acids. Trimming cost V 6 bases and J 4 bases, with 15 bases left between them. Looked up from germline, CDR1 is SEHNR and CDR2 is FQNEAQ (reference sequence). In DNA, the CDR3 is TGTGCCAGCAGACCCTTACAGGGTCCAGAGACCCAGTACTTC. It specifies CASRPLQGPETQYF.